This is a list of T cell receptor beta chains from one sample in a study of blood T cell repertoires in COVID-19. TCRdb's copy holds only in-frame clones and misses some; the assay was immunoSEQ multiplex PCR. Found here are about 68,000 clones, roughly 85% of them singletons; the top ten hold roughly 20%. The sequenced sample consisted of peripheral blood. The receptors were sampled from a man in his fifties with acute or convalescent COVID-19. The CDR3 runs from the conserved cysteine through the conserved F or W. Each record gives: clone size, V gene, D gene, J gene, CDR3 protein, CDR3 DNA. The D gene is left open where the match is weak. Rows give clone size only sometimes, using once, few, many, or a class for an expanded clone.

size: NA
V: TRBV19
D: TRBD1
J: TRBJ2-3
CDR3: CASTPDRGQADTQYF
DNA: TGTGCCAGTACCCCGGACAGGGGGCAGGCAGATACGCAGTATTTT

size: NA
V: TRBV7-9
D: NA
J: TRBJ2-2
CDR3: CASSPPTNTGELFF
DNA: TGTGCCAGCAGCCCCCCCACGAACACCGGGGAGCTGTTTTTT

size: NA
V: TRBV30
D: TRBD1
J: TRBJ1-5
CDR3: CAWSERGPQPQHF
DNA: TGTGCCTGGAGTGAAAGGGGGCCTCAGCCCCAGCATTTT

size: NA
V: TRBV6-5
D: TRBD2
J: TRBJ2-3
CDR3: CASGGHTDTQYF
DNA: TGTGCCTCGGGGGGGCACACAGATACGCAGTATTTT

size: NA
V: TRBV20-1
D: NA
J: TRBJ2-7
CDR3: CSASHGTYEQYF
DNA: TGCAGTGCTAGTCACGGTACCTACGAGCAGTACTTC

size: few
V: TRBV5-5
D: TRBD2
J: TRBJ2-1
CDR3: CASSLPSGANEQFF
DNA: TGTGCCAGCAGCTTACCTAGCGGGGCGAATGAGCAGTTCTTC

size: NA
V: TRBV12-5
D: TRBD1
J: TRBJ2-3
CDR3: CASGTGALTDTQYF
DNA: TGTGCTAGTGGTACAGGGGCACTCACAGATACGCAGTATTTT

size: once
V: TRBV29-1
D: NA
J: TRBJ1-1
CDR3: CSIDREVNTEAFF
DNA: TGCAGCATCGACCGGGAGGTGAACACTGAAGCTTTCTTT

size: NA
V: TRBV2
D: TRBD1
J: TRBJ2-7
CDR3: CASTLWGQGDEQYF
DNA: TGTGCCAGCACCCTCTGGGGACAGGGAGACGAGCAGTACTTC

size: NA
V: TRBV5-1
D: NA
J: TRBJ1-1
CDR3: CASSVQGGNTEAFF
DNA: TGCGCCAGCAGCGTCCAGGGAGGGAACACTGAAGCTTTCTTT

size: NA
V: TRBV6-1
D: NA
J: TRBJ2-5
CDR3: CASSEAQRKETQYF
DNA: TGTGCCAGCAGTGAAGCGCAGCGGAAAGAGACCCAGTACTTC

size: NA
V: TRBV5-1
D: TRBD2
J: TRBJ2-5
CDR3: CASSLLAAIQETQYF
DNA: TGCGCCAGCAGCTTGCTAGCGGCGATCCAAGAGACCCAGTACTTC

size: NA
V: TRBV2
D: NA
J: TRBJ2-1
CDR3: CAGRYSYNEQFF
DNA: TGTGCCGGTCGGTACAGTTACAATGAGCAGTTCTTC

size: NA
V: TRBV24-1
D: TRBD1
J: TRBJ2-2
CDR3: CATSDRDRGPGELFF
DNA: TGTGCCACCAGTGACCGGGACAGGGGTCCCGGGGAGCTGTTTTTT

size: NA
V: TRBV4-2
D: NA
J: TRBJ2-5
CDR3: CASSQESGRGTQYF
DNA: TGTGCCAGCAGCCAAGAGTCTGGGAGAGGGACCCAGTACTTC

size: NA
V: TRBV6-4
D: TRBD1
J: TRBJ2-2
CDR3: CASSETGFTGELFF
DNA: TGTGCCAGCAGTGAGACAGGGTTCACCGGGGAGCTGTTTTTT

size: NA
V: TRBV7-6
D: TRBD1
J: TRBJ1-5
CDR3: CASRKLGQGNNQPRHF
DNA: TGTGCCAGCAGAAAACTGGGACAGGGGAACAATCAGCCCCGGCATTTT

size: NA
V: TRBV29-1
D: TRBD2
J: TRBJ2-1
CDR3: CSVVRGDTYNEQFF
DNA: TGCAGCGTTGTACGGGGGGATACCTACAATGAGCAGTTCTTC

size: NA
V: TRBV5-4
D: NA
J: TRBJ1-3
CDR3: CASSRARESGNTIYF
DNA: TGTGCCAGCAGCAGGGCCCGGGAGAGTGGAAACACCATATATTTT

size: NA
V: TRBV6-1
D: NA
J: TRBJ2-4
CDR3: CASSEARAGVAKNIQYF
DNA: TGTGCCAGCAGTGAAGCGCGGGCAGGGGTAGCCAAAAACATTCAGTACTTC

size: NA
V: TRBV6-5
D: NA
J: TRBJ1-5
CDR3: CASSYGARQPQHF
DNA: TGTGCCAGCAGTTACGGGGCCCGGCAGCCCCAGCATTTT

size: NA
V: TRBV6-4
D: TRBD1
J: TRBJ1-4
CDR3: CASGNFPRDRGRERDEKLFF
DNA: TGTGCCAGCGGAAATTTCCCCCGGGACAGGGGGCGGGAAAGAGATGAAAAACTGTTTTTT

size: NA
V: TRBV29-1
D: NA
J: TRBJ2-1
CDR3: CSVDRGGQFF
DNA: TGCAGCGTAGATAGGGGGGGGCAGTTCTTC

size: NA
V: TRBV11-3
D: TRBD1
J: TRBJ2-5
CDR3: CASSLFRGPQETQYF
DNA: TGTGCCAGCAGCTTATTCAGGGGGCCACAAGAGACCCAGTACTTC

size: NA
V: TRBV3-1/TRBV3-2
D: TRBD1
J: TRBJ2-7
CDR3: CASSQGQGLNEQYF
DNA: TGTGCCAGCAGCCAAGGACAGGGGCTAAACGAGCAGTACTTC

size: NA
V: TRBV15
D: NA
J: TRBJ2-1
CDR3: CATSRGVLLGDNSWNEQFF
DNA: TGTGCCACCAGCAGAGGTGTGTTGTTGGGGGACAACTCTTGGAATGAGCAGTTCTTC

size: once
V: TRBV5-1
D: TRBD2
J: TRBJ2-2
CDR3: CASSSTSGVTGELFF
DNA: TGCGCCAGCAGCTCGACTAGCGGGGTCACCGGGGAGCTGTTTTTT

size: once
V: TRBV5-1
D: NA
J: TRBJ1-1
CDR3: CASSLGWTGDTEAFF
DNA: TGCGCCAGCAGCTTGGGCTGGACGGGAGACACTGAAGCTTTCTTT

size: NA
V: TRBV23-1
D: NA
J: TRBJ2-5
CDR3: CASSQPTEGWETQYF
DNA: TGCGCCAGCAGTCAACCGACCGAGGGCTGGGAGACCCAGTACTTC

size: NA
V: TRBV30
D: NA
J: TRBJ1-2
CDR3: CAWEGGDNYGYTF
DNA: TGTGCCTGGGAAGGGGGGGATAACTATGGCTACACCTTC

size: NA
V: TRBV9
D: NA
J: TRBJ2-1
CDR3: CASSPTGSNEQFF
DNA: TGTGCCAGCAGCCCCACGGGAAGCAATGAGCAGTTCTTC

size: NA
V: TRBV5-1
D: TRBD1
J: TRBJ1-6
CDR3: CASSFRDRGSYNSPLHF
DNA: TGCGCCAGCAGCTTCCGGGACAGGGGTTCCTATAATTCACCCCTCCACTTT

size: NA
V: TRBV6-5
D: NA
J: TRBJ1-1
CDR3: CASSPNGGDTEAFF
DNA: TGTGCCAGCAGCCCCAATGGAGGGGACACTGAAGCTTTCTTT

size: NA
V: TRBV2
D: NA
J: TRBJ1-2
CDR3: CASSEESGLSYGYTF
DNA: TGTGCCAGCAGTGAAGAGTCAGGGCTAAGTTATGGCTACACCTTC

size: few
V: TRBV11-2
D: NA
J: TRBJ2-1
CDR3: CASSLSGLPYNEQFF
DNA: TGTGCCAGCAGCTTATCAGGCCTACCGTACAATGAGCAGTTCTTC

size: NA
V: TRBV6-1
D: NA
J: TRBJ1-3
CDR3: CASSEFLRDTIYF
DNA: TGTGCCAGCAGTGAATTCCTCAGGGACACCATATATTTT

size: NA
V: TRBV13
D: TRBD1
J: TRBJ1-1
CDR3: CASSQPDRGMNTEAFF
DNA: TGTGCCAGCAGCCAACCGGACAGGGGGATGAACACTGAAGCTTTCTTT

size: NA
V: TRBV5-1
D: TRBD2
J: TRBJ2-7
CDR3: CASSPSGGTPYEQYF
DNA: TGCGCCAGCAGCCCTAGCGGGGGGACACCCTACGAGCAGTACTTC

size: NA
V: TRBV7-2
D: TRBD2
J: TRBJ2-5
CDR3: CASSPIAGGSQETQYF
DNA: TGTGCCAGCAGCCCTATAGCGGGGGGATCACAAGAGACCCAGTACTTC

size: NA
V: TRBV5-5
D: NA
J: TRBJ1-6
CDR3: CASSVTGNSYNSPLHF
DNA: TGTGCCAGCAGCGTTACAGGGAACTCCTATAATTCACCCCTCCACTTT

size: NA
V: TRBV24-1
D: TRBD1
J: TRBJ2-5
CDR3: CATSEDRGQETQYF
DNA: TGTGCCACCAGCGAGGACAGGGGGCAAGAGACCCAGTACTTC

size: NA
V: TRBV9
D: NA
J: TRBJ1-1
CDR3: CASSAEPGVNTEAFF
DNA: TGTGCCAGCAGCGCCGAACCCGGGGTCAACACTGAAGCTTTCTTT

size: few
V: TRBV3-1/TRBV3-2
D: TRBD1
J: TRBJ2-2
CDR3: CASSQPTGGGTGELFF
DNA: TGTGCCAGCAGCCAACCGACAGGGGGGGGCACCGGGGAGCTGTTTTTT

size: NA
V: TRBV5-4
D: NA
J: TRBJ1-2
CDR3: CASSDDSDYGYTF
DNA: TGTGCCAGCAGCGATGACTCCGACTATGGCTACACCTTC

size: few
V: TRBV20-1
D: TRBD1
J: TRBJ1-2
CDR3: CSASAVGQGAYGYTF
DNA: TGCAGTGCTAGTGCTGTGGGACAGGGGGCTTATGGCTACACCTTC